This entry concerns a single TCR beta chain. Its target is not known. This record belongs to a study of vaccination effects on CD4 cells after COVID-19. Sequenced by immunoSEQ multiplex PCR; TCRdb stores in-frame clones only, minus some. The data show 40,000 or so clones, with 65% to 80% seen just once and less than 3.5% held by the top ten. The V and J ends lost 8 bases and 1 base, in that order; junction bases with no gene match: 6. CDR1 is ENHRY, CDR2 SYGVKD, per germline. The CDR3 covers 15 residues. It was after 10 days of culture that CD4+ T cells were isolated. The material was CD4+ T cells from PBMCs cultured without peptide, obtained before COVID-19 vaccination. This receptor was taken from a human donor who received a COVID-19 vaccine. The V and J genes are TRBV10-3 and TRBJ2-2, with TRBD1 identical over 8 bases. The DNA for the CDR3 is TGTGCCATCGGGTCCGGGACAGGGAACACCGGGGAGCTGTTTTTT. Translated, it gives CAIGSGTGNTGELFF.